This T cell receptor (beta chain) was obtained from a study of T cell responses to AZD1222 COVID-19 vaccine (dated by TCRdb to 2020 to 2022). For context, the study as a whole: AZD1222 recipients given second doses at about 4 weeks or at about 12 weeks were pooled, since spike-specific TCR depth and breadth were not found to differ between the two schedules. A total of just over 230 trial participants underwent TCR sequencing, of whom more than 200 had received two doses of AZD1222 and about 25 had received two doses of the MenACWY control vaccine. Trial participants were enrolled into age subgroups of 18-55, 56-69 and 70-plus years, which contained around 140, 26 and 57 TCR-sequenced participants, respectively. Overall study outcomes, separate from this receptor: After two AZD1222 doses, both the breadth and the depth of spike-specific TCRs were significantly higher than at day 0 and than in MenACWY recipients. The whole spike protein was spanned by vaccine-associated CD4 TCRs, and dominant responses were seen in regions 160-218 and 743-854. The 56-69-year group was small, and its depth increase did not reach significance, likely because of low power. No day 14 peak-response samples were available, so repertoires were characterized only after the peak T cell response. Nearly half of unique spike-specific TCRs reportedly recognized epitopes outside regions mutated in the B.1.351 and B.1.1.7 variants. Conclusions about previously exposed vaccinees are limited, since just a handful of AZD1222 recipients were seropositive for SARS-CoV-2 at baseline. Participants were mostly white British, with more females than males. The authors suggested clonal diversity may have been underestimated.

The CDR3 regions of human TCRbeta chains were subjected to immunosequencing. From the authors' description of their analysis: Repertoire TCRs were checked for matches against a reference library of SARS-CoV-2-specific TCRs that had been generated using the MIRA antigen-specificity platform. Breadth was defined as the fraction of unique TCRs that were SARS-CoV-2-associated, and depth was defined as the fraction of total T cells that were SARS-CoV-2-associated. Each spike-specific TCR was assigned to its reactive spike region and to a CD4 or CD8 class using the MIRA data. Log10-transformed breadth and depth values were compared by one-way ANOVA with Sidak's multiple comparisons tests. Sourced from immuneACCESS, this table was stored by TCRdb with only in-frame sequences that have V and J called. A share of the clones is absent; for the studies checked, an unresolved V gene accounts for under half, and the remainder has no known explanation. That table supplies the V and J calls and clone size; D and trimming were determined from the DNA. The sample table shows some 89,000 clones, and roughly nine tenths are seen once. Of the sample, approximately 3% falls within the top ten clones.

The time point label on this specimen signifies: baseline before first vaccination. The vaccinee samples were drawn from two UK trials, COV001 and COV002, one of which was a single-blind randomized controlled phase 2/3 trial testing AZD1222 (ChAdOx1 nCoV-19) in healthy adults. For TCRbeta chain sequencing, PBMC samples were collected from trial participants at day 0 and at day 28 after the second dose. Cut back by 6 bases and 0 bases, the V and J ends lie 6 bases apart. Inclusive of the bounding cysteine and phenylalanine, the CDR3 is 14 residues long. Of all the DNA, just the CDR3 is kept, 42 bases in frame from base 1. CDR1 and CDR2 (LNHDA, SQIVND) derive from the germline V gene (reference sequence). Comment on this clone: This receptor's antigen is unknown. Base quality data are lacking; no much larger clone is found one base away.

Source: peripheral blood, taken on day 0 of AZD1222 vaccination. This sequence was found in an adult in good health. The rearranged chain carries TRBV19 and TRBJ1-6; too little of a D gene remains to name it. The CDR3 has the sequence CASRFSSYNSPLHF. The sequenced DNA: TGTGCCAGTAGGTTCAGCTCCTATAATTCACCCCTCCACTTT. Here the CDR3 is joined to the reference TRBV19 and TRBJ1-6 genes, and the full variable domain is: DGGITQSPKYLFRKEGQNVTLSCEQNLNHDAMYWYRQDPGQGLRLIYYSQIVNDFQKGDIAEGYSVSREKKESFPLTVTSAQKNPTAFYLCASRFSSYNSPLHFGNGTRLTVT.